The 12 T cell receptor beta chains presented below share a single source sample, sequenced in a study of T cell repertoires in cytomegalovirus infection. Antigen specificity for these receptors is unknown. Each CDR3 protein is one row after TCRdb ran MiXCR on the reads. The data hold around 800,000 distinct CDR3 sequences, with about 33% observed a single time. The sequenced sample was cultured CD8+ T cells from PBMCs, obtained from culture after CMV antigen stimulation. The source of these receptors is a human donor in good health (CMV status not recorded). Some clones in this sample may be carry-over from other donors' samples.

This sequence joins TRBV11-1 and TRBJ2-1; 15 bases are shared with TRBD2. Germline V gene sequence: CDR1 SGHAT, CDR2 FQDESV (reference sequence). The CDR3 is 16 residues long. The V and J ends lost 5 bases and 7 bases, in that order; junction bases with no gene match: 6. The CDR3 DNA sequence: TGTGCCAGCAGCGGAAGGACTAGCGGGGGGGCAAATGAGCAGTTCTTC. It yields the protein CASSGRTSGGANEQFF.

The chain is built from TRBV7-6 and TRBJ1-1; D uncertain. Trimming took off 5 bases at V and 4 bases at J, with 11 bases between the two ends. This CDR3 is built from 13 residues. The germline V gene encodes CDR1 SGHVS and CDR2 FNYEAQ. CDR3 DNA sequence: TGTGCCAGCAGCACCGAGCCGGGCACTGAAGCTTTCTTT. As protein: CASSTEPGTEAFF.

The V gene is TRBV29-1, the J gene TRBJ2-6; D uncertain. The V gene lost 1 base and the J gene lost 2 bases, with 9 bases spanning the gap. Germline CDR1 reads SQVTM; CDR2 reads ANQGSEA. There are 15 residues in the CDR3. The CDR3: CSVEVRQAGANVLTF. The CDR3 coding sequence is TGCAGCGTTGAAGTGAGGCAAGCTGGGGCCAACGTCCTGACTTTC. The whole variable domain, remainder taken from reference TRBV29-1 and TRBJ2-6, is SAVISQKPSRDICQRGTSLTIQCQVDSQVTMMFWYRQQPGQSLTLIATANQGSEATYESGFVIDKFPISRPNLTFSTLTVSNMSPEDSSIYLCSVEVRQAGANVLTFGAGSRLTVL.

There are many counts of this clonotype. CDR3 sequence reads: CASSLVRVDGYTF. Here the CDR3 DNA reads TGCGCCAGCAGCTTGGTCAGGGTCGATGGCTACACCTTC. The chain links TRBV5-1 to TRBJ1-2; possibly TRBD1 for D (5 bases). The CDR3 is 13 residues long. CDR1 and CDR2 from the germline V gene are SGHRS and YFSETQ. V lost 0 bases and J lost 6, with 9 bases in between.

This clonotype was seen at least ten times. The chain recombines TRBV7-2 with TRBJ2-1; D is unresolved. Trimming stripped 1 base from V and 7 bases from J, with 17 bases between. This CDR3 contains 16 residues. Germline CDR1 is SGHTA and CDR2 is FQGNSA. The CDR3 coding sequence is TGTGCCAGCAGCTTAGGGCGTCAAAAGCTGTTAAATGAGCAGTTCTTC. It encodes CASSLGRQKLLNEQFF.

This clonotype was recorded many times. The gene calls are TRBV27 and TRBJ2-3; D is possibly TRBD1 (7 bases). Germline CDR1 reads MNHEY; CDR2 reads SMNVEV (reference sequence). Trimming stripped 5 bases from V and 10 bases from J, with 16 bases between. This CDR3 spans 13 amino acids. CDR3 in amino acids: CASSPPGDRPQYF. CDR3 DNA sequence: TGTGCCAGCAGTCCCCCGGGGGACAGACCGCAGTATTTT.

The chain recombines TRBV7-6 with TRBJ1-1; no clear D. Germline CDR1 and CDR2: SGHVS and FNYEAQ. The CDR3 consists of 13 residues. V lost 5 bases and J 5 bases, leaving 12 bases between the germline ends. The CDR3 DNA sequence: TGTGCCAGCAGCCCCCAGTGGTTGACTGAAGCTTTCTTT. Its protein product is CASSPQWLTEAFF.

This clonotype was observed a few times. The J gene is TRBJ2-1, the V gene TRBV6-6; 12 bases line up with TRBD2. Germline values: CDR1 MNHNY, CDR2 SVGAGI (reference sequence). The junction had 5 bases not matched to a gene; V was cut back by 2 bases and J by 0 bases. The CDR3 has 18 amino acids. This CDR3 reads CASSYASGGVNSYNEQFF. For the CDR3, the DNA is TGTGCCAGCAGTTACGCTAGCGGGGGGGTCAACTCCTACAATGAGCAGTTCTTC.

This clonotype was observed a few times. V usage is TRBV5-1 and J usage is TRBJ1-1, with D possibly being TRBD1 (6 bases). The ends were cut back, 8 bases at V and 3 bases at J, with 17 bases in the middle. Germline lookup yields CDR1 SGHRS and CDR2 YFSETQ. There are 14 residues in the CDR3. CDR3 coding DNA: TGCGCCAGTGGACTCTACAGGGCTGACACTGAAGCTTTCTTT. This encodes CASGLYRADTEAFF.

This clonotype was counted between two and nine times. V and J are TRBV6-1 and TRBJ2-3; D uncertain. Germline V CDR1 and CDR2: MNHNS, SASEGT. V was pared by 6 bases and J by 0 bases, with 13 bases between. CDR3 length: 15 residues. The chain's CDR3 is CASRALLYSTDTQYF. The CDR3, as DNA: TGTGCCAGCAGAGCCCTATTATACAGCACAGATACGCAGTATTTT.

The chain employs TRBV6-1 and TRBJ2-1; D may correspond to TRBD1 or TRBD2 (6 bases each). The germline V and J ends were trimmed by 5 bases and 2 bases, with 19 bases remaining between them. The CDR3 has 17 amino acids. Per germline, CDR1 MNHNS and CDR2 SASEGT. The CDR3 here is CASSKPGGLPTYNEQFF. The CDR3 DNA reads as TGTGCCAGCAGTAAACCTGGGGGGCTACCTACCTACAATGAGCAGTTCTTC.

The genes are TRBV6-2 or TRBV6-3 and TRBJ2-1, with D maybe TRBD2 (5 bases). This CDR3 spans 14 amino acids. Germline V lookup: CDR1 MNHEY, CDR2 SVGEGT. V gave up 5 bases and J gave up 0 bases, with 8 bases separating them. As DNA, the CDR3 is TGTGCCAGCAGTCAGCGGACCTCCTACAATGAGCAGTTCTTC. It yields the protein CASSQRTSYNEQFF.